The clone carrying this T cell receptor beta chain was detected a few times. Antigen specificity is unknown. The data were produced by immunoSEQ multiplex PCR, yet TCRdb's version contains in-frame clones alone and is incomplete. The sample shows about 180,000 clones, approximately 81% of them seen only once. This CDR3 comprises 13 residues. CDR1 and CDR2 from the germline V gene are SNHLY and FYNNEI. The V and J ends lost 4 bases and 0 bases respectively, with 7 bases between them. The data stem from a study of cytomegalovirus exposure and HLA in healthy donors. Study-level background: The use of the same platform for the 100 to 150 validation repertoires and the 550 to 850 first-cohort repertoires was reported by a later analysis. Points from the study as a whole: Among TCR sequences, most were rare, though some public TCRs appeared in many donors. A subsequent analysis found that TCR clusters from the first cohort also tended to co-occur in the approximately 120 validation repertoires, with 90% to 95% of cluster scores above 0.

Sequencing was done on a sample of PBMCs. The receptor's source is a young man in good health and CMV-seropositive. The V call is TRBV2, the J call TRBJ2-7; D uncertain. DNA of the CDR3: TGTGCCAGCAGTGGAGACATCTCCTACGAGCAGTACTTC. Amino acids: CASSGDISYEQYF.